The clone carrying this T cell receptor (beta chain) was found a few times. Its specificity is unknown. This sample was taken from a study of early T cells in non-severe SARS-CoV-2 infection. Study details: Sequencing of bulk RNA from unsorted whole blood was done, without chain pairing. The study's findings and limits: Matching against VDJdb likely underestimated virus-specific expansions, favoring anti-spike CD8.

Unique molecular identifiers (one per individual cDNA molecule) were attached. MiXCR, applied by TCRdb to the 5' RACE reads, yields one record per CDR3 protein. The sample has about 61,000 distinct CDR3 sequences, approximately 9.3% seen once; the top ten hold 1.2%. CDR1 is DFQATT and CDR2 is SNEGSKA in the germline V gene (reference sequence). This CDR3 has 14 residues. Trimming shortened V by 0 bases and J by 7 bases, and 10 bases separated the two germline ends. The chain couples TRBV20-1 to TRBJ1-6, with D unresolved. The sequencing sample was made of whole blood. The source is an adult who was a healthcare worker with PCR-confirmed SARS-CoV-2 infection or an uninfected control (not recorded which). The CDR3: CSAREGSLNSPLHF. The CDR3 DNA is TGCAGTGCTAGAGAGGGCAGCCTGAATTCACCCCTCCACTTT.